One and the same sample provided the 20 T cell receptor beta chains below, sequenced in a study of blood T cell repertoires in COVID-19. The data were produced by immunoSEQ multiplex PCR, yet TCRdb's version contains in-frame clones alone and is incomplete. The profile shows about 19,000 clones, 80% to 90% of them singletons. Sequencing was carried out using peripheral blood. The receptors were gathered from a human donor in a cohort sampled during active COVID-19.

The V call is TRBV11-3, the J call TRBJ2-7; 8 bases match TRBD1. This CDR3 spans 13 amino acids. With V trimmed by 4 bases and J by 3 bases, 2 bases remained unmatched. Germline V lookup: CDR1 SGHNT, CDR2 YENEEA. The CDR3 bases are TGTGCCAGCAGCTCGGGGACAGGCTACGAGCAGTACTTC. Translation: CASSSGTGYEQYF.

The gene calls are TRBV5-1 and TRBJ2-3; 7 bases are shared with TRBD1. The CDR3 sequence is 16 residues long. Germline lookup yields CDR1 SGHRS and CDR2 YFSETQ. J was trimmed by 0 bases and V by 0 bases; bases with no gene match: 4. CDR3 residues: CASSLEGTVSTDTQYF. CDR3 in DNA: TGCGCCAGCAGCTTGGAGGGGACAGTTAGCACAGATACGCAGTATTTT.

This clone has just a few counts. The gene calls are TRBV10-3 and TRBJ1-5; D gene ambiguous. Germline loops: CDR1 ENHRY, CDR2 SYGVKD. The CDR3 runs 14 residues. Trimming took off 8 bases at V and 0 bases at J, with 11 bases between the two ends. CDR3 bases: TGTGCCATCGGGAGGGTAGATAGCAATCAGCCCCAGCATTTT. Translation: CAIGRVDSNQPQHF.

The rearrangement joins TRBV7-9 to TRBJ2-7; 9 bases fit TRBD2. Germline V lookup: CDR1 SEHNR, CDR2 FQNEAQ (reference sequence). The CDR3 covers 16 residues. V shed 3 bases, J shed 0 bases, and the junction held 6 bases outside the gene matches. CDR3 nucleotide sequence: TGTGCCAGCAGCTTCGCTCTAGCGGGAAGCTCCTACGAGCAGTACTTC. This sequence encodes CASSFALAGSSYEQYF.

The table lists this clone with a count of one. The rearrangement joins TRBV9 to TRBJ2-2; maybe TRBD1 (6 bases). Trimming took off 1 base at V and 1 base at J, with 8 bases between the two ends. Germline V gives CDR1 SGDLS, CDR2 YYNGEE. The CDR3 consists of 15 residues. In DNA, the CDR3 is TGTGCCAGCAGCGTACGGACAGAGAACACCGGGGAGCTGTTTTTT. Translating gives CASSVRTENTGELFF. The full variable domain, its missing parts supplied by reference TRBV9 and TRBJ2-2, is DSGVTQTPKHLITATGQRVTLRCSPRSGDLSVYWYQQSLDQGLQFLIQYYNGEERAKGNILERFSAQQFPDLHSELNLSSLELGDSALYFCASSVRTENTGELFFGEGSRLTVL.

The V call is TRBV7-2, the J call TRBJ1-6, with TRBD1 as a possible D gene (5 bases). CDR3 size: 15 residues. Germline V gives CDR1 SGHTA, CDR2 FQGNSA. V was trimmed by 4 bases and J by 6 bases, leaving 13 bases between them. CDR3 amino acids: CASSSRVVGNSPLHF. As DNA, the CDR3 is TGTGCCAGCAGCTCCAGGGTCGTGGGTAATTCACCCCTCCACTTT.

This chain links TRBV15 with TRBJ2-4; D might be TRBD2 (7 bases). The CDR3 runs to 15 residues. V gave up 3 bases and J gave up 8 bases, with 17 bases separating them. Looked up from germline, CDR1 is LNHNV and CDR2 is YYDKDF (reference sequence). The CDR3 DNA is TGTGCCACCAGCAGGGGAGGGACATTTTTGGACATTCAGTACTTC. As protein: CATSRGGTFLDIQYF.

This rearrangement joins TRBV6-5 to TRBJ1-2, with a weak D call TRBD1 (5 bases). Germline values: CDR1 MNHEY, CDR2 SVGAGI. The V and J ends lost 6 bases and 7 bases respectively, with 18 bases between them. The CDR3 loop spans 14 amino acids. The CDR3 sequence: CASSPGGETVGYTF. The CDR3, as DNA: TGTGCCAGCAGCCCGGGGGGGGAGACTGTTGGCTACACCTTC.

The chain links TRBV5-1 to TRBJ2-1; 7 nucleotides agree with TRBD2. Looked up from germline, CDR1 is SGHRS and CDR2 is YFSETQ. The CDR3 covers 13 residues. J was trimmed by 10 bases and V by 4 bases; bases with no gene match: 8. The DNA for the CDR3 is TGCGCCAGCAGCCGGACTAGGATCAGCGAGCAGTTCTTC. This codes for CASSRTRISEQFF.

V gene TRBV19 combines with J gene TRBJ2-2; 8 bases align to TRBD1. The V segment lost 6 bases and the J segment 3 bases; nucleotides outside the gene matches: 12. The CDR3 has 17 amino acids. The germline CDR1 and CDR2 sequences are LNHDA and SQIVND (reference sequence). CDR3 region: CASRFSPGGSDTGELFF. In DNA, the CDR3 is TGTGCCAGTAGATTCAGCCCAGGGGGCTCGGACACCGGGGAGCTGTTTTTT.

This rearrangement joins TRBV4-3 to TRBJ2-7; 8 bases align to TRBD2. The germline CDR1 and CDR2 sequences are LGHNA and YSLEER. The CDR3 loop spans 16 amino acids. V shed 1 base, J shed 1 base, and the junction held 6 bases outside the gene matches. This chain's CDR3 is CASSQVLAGGSYEQYF. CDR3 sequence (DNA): TGCGCCAGCAGCCAAGTCCTCGCGGGAGGTTCCTACGAGCAGTACTTC.

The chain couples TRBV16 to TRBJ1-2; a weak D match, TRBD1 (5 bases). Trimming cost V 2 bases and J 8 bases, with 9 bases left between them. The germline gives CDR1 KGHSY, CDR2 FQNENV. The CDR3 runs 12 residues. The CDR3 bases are TGTGCCAGCAGCCAAAACCAGGGCGGCTACACCTTC. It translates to CASSQNQGGYTF.

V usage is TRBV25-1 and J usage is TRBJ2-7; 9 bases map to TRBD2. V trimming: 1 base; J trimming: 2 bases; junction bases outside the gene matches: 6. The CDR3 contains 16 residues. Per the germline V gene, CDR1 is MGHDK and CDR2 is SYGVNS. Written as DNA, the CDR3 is TGTGCCAGCAGTGAATCTAACGCGGGAGGGGCCTACGAGCAGTACTTC. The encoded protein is CASSESNAGGAYEQYF.

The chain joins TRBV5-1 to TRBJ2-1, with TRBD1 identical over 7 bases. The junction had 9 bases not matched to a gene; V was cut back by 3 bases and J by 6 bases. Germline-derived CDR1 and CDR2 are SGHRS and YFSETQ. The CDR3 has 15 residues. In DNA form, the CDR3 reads TGCGCCAGCAGCTACGGGACAGATACAGGCAATGAGCAGTTCTTC. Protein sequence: CASSYGTDTGNEQFF.

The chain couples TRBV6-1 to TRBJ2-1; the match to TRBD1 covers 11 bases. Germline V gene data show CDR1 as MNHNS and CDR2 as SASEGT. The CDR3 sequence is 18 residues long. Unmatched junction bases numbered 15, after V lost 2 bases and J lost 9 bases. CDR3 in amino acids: CASSETGQGALFSGEQFF. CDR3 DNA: TGTGCCAGCAGTGAAACAGGACAGGGGGCCCTTTTTTCAGGTGAGCAGTTCTTC.

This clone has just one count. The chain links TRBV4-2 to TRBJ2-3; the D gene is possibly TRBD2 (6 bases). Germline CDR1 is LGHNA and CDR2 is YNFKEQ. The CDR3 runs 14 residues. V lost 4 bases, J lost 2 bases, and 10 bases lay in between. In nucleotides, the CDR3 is TGTGCCAGCAGCCTCGGACTAAACACAGATACGCAGTATTTT. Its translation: CASSLGLNTDTQYF.

The CDR3 is CASHRDQETQYF. As DNA, the CDR3 is TGTGCCAGCCACAGGGACCAAGAGACCCAGTACTTC. The chain recombines TRBV2 with TRBJ2-5; TRBD1 might be the D (6 bases). The length of the CDR3 is 12 residues. CDR1 and CDR2 from the germline V gene are SNHLY and FYNNEI. Trimming stripped 8 bases from V and 0 bases from J, with 7 bases between.

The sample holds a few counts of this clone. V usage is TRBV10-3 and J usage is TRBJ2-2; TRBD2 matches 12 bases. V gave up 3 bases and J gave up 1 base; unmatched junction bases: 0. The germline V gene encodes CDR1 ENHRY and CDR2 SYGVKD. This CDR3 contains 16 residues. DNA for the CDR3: TGTGCCATCAGTGAACTAGCGGGGGGGAACACCGGGGAGCTGTTTTTT. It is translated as CAISELAGGNTGELFF.

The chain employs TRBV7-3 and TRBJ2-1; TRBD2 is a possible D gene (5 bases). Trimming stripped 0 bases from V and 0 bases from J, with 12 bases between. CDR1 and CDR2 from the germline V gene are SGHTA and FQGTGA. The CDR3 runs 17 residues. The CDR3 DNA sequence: TGTGCCAGCAGCTTAACTCTGGACTTGAGCTCCTACAATGAGCAGTTCTTC. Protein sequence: CASSLTLDLSSYNEQFF.

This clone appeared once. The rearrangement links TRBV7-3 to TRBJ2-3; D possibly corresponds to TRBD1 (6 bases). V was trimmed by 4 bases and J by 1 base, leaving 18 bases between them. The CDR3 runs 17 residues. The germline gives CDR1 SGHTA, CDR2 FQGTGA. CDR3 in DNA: TGTGCCAGCAGCTGGACGGGGTCAGGGGTAGGCACAGATACGCAGTATTTT. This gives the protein CASSWTGSGVGTDTQYF. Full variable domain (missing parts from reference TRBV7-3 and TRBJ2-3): GAGVSQTPSNKVTEKGKYVELRCDPISGHTALYWYRQSLGQGPEFLIYFQGTGAADDSGLPNDRFFAVRPEGSVSTLKIQRTERGDSAVYLCASSWTGSGVGTDTQYFGPGTRLTVL.